This T cell receptor (beta chain) was recorded in a study of cytomegalovirus exposure and HLA in healthy donors (dated by TCRdb to the late 2010s). General notes on the study: An earlier analysis of roughly 500 of the donors reported about 250 Gb of sequence data and 120 million or so unique TCR beta sequences from roughly 180 million T cells. An early release that covered fewer than 750 HLA-typed donors contained approximately 290 gigabases of sequencing data and roughly 84 million unique TCR sequences. Among the approximately 420 genotyped donors, under 90% belonged to the genetic ancestry cluster associated with self-reported Caucasian donors. The aim of the study was to test whether cataloging public T cell receptors could identify signatures of past pathogen exposure. The study profiled the T cell repertoires of 550 to 700 subjects by immunosequencing and related them to cytomegalovirus serostatus. Besides the first cohort of 666 subjects, a separate validation cohort made up of over a hundred different subjects was used. High-throughput TCR immunosequencing, statistical association of individual TCRs with disease status, and machine learning were combined to predict cytomegalovirus infection status. A later analysis re-analyzed previously published TCR beta repertoires from 660 or so donors and added high-resolution HLA genotyping to study TCR occurrence patterns. Rather than drawing on any new phenotypic data, the later analysis identified candidate immune exposures from TCR beta sequences and the way those sequences occurred across donors. In an earlier analysis of more than 550 of the donors, high-throughput TCR beta sequencing was used to judge whether each TCR beta V gene segment behaved as functional or pseudogenic. Alongside the repertoire data, information on donor age, sex, ethnicity and CMV serostatus was compiled. In a later genetic analysis, genome-wide SNP genotypes for about three fifths of the roughly 670 donors were used, and that subset was treated as a discovery cohort. Every repertoire in the discovery cohort had been generated on one and the same sequencing platform. HLA typing covered class I and class II loci at four-digit resolution. Typing coverage differed by locus: A, B, C, DRB1 and DQB1 were typed in about 620-630 donors, DQA1 in about 510, DPA1 in around 600, and DPB1 in just under 490. Because of strong linkage in the cohort, roughly 5 DR-DQ haplotypes were treated as single units for association and clustering. Among around 400 genotyped donors of the cohort, an average of approximately 240,000 unique TCR beta nucleotide sequences was sequenced per donor, of which about 18% were non-productive.

What the authors observed across the whole study: In a later analysis, several top co-occurrence clusters were reported to appear linked to parvovirus B19, influenza, CMV and Epstein-Barr virus. Roughly uniform sequencing depth across donors was assumed in presence/absence analyses, although this assumption may not hold. A later analysis found that HLA-associated TCR beta chains were more clonally expanded and had lower generation probabilities than equally common non-associated chains. Some IMGT-functional V segments, including TRBV6-2 and TRBV6-3, could not be distinguished by the 87-base-pair reads and were therefore excluded. In the study, 150 to 200 TCR beta chains were listed as associated with cytomegalovirus. Most TCR sequences were observed very rarely across donors, whereas some public TCRs were present in many individuals. Because counts were too low, roughly 16 rarely observed V segments, including chromosome 9 orphons, were left out of the earlier analysis of 587 of the donors. Most CMV-associated TCR beta chains appeared to be HLA-restricted in a later analysis, and the HLA associations seemed to be driven largely by CMV exposure. The classifier was reported to diagnose cytomegalovirus status with high specificity and sensitivity in both the original and validation cohorts. Linkage disequilibrium might explain the correlated functional status among segregating V segments, but an unknown experimental factor could not be ruled out. V-gene and J-gene trimming of TCR beta chains was associated with a missense DCLRE1C variant in a later genetic analysis, and the association was replicated in an independent cohort. HLA typing was unavailable for some donors at each locus, so association tests used only the typed subset. This cohort had only TCR beta chains sequenced, and the lack of alpha or paired-chain data limited which features could be detected. The authors suggested that the approach could potentially be generalized to other disease states and immunological phenotypes. When HLA alleles, especially DR and DQ, strongly co-occurred, TCR associations were difficult to assign to individual alleles. In an earlier analysis of a few hundred of the donors, most TCR beta V segments were observed in productive rearrangements about 87% or about 30% of the time, broadly matching IMGT annotations. A later genetic analysis reported fewer N-insertions in productive TCRs among donors in an Asian-associated ancestry cluster than the roughly 640-donor mean. In a later analysis, more than 15,000 TCR beta sequences were associated with specific HLA alleles at a false discovery rate of 0.05. According to a later analysis, TCR association rates differed among HLA loci, with DRB1 alleles showing the most associated TCRs and HLA-C alleles showing the fewest. A further reported finding was that TCR beta sequences accurately predicted the HLA-A and HLA-B alleles for most subjects in the first cohort. A cluster of highly shared sequence variants was judged likely to represent a technical artifact of the sequencing pipeline. Immune exposure information for the cohort was limited to CMV serostatus. In vitro tests confirmed that a few of the cytomegalovirus-associated TCR beta chains recognize cytomegalovirus antigens.

Per the germline V gene, MDHEN is the CDR1 and SYDVKM is the CDR2. At the junction V is shortened by 2 bases and J by 6 bases, with 16 bases in between. From cysteine to phenylalanine, the CDR3 is 15 amino acids long. Left in the record is the CDR3 DNA by itself, 45 bases read in frame from the first base. This clone was observed once. The antigen this receptor binds is unknown. Qualities for individual bases were not recorded, and no much larger clone is one base off. The receptor library was made with the immunoSEQ multiplex PCR assay. For the multiplex PCR, a mixture combining 60 forward primers for TCR Vbeta segments and 13 reverse primers for TCR Jbeta segments was used. Amplification of the CDR3 region of rearranged TCR beta genes was performed with a multiplex PCR assay on genomic DNA. The Illumina HiSeq System was used to sequence the amplified TCR beta libraries as 87-base-pair reads. Under the source paper's analysis protocol: Across the 670 or so repertoires, a later analysis counted 60 million to 90 million unique TCR beta chains, roughly 11 million of which were shared by at least two donors. To remove PCR and sequencing errors, raw reads were error-corrected and collapsed into unique sequences using a nearest-neighbor algorithm that merged closely related sequences. Alignment of CDR3 sequences to IMGT reference sequences was used to assign V, D and J gene segments. For a sequence to be retained, a match of at least six nucleotides was required to both a V gene segment and a J gene segment. Rearrangements were called productive when the CDR3 lacked stop codons and stayed in frame with V and J; all others were non-productive. CDR3 was defined according to IMGT convention as the region running from the second conserved V-encoded cysteine to the conserved J-encoded phenylalanine. In an earlier analysis of roughly 610 of the donors, sequences lacking an unambiguous match to a single V gene segment were excluded. In an earlier analysis of approximately 560 of the donors, a V segment was called functional when productive rearrangements were above 56.7%, and segregating when the standard deviation between donors exceeded 5%. A statistical classification framework was built to diagnose cytomegalovirus status from the catalog of TCR beta chain sequences. V and J gene assignment, in a later analysis, came from comparing TCR nucleotide sequences with IMGT/GENE-DB human TR gene sequences. In a later analysis, CDR3 sequences and most-parsimonious VDJ recombination scenarios were assigned using the TCRdist pipeline. In a later analysis, every TCR beta chain was defined by the combination of its CDR3 amino acid sequence and its V-gene family, and reads without a unique V-gene family were dropped. As a way to deal with suspected cross-contamination and a sequencing artifact, a later analysis dropped 450 to 700 nucleotide sequences that were highly shared and had low generation probability. For each public chain, a later analysis derived a clonal expansion index from normalized ranks of inferred template counts within each repertoire. In a later analysis, generation probabilities were computed using a VDJ recombination model fitted to out-of-frame rearrangements, and the results were checked against IGoR. In a later analysis, hypergeometric tests were used to score TCR-TCR, TCR-HLA and TCR-CMV co-occurrence, with a repertoire-size bias correction applied to TCR pairs. A later analysis estimated false discovery rates by permuting HLA or CMV assignments 20 times. In a later analysis, co-occurring TCRs were grouped using DBSCAN, with TCRdist sequence similarity added in when clustering inside HLA-allele-positive subsets. Repertoires with fewer than 30,000 or more than 120,000 public chains, plus five repertoires with anomalous nucleotide sharing, were excluded from co-occurrence clustering. The table comes from immuneACCESS by way of TCRdb, which keeps in-frame sequences with V and J called. Part of the clones is missing from these tables; in studies checked, under half for an unresolved V gene and the rest for unknown reasons. That table is the source of V, J and clone size, and D and trimming were worked out from the DNA. For this sample there are 120,000 or so clones; 82% appear just once. The ten largest clones take up 11% of the sample.

The cohort was made up of 666 healthy bone marrow donors. At the time of sampling, every cohort member was nominally healthy, though immune exposures that went unrecorded were likely present. The donor tested CMV seropositive, placing the donor among the approximately 310 seropositive members of the cohort. A peripheral blood sample was provided by each donor, and peripheral blood mononuclear cells were used for TCR beta sequencing. Genomic DNA was extracted from the blood cell samples with the Qiagen DNeasy Blood Extraction Kit. The clonotype was recovered from a male donor in good health and CMV-seropositive. The chain uses TRBV28 and TRBJ1-2; no D gene is confidently identified. Sequenced material: PBMCs. The DNA sequence is given as TGTGCCAGCAGTTTACTAACCCCTGGAGTGCATGGCTACACCTTC. Translated, it reads CASSLLTPGVHGYTF.